This is a list of T cell receptor beta chains from one sample in a study of blood T cell repertoires in COVID-19. Clones were read by immunoSEQ multiplex PCR, and TCRdb kept only the in-frame ones, dropping some. The repertoire has 120,000 to 150,000 clones, around three quarters of them found once; the top ten carry approximately 8%. Sequencing input: peripheral blood. The receptor set was obtained from a man aged 45 to 65 with active or convalescent COVID-19. Each CDR3 is given with its conserved first and last residue. Fields, in order: V gene, J gene, CDR3 protein.

>TRBV24-1|TRBJ2-1
CATSDSSGLAGGNEQFF
>TRBV4-2|TRBJ2-1
CASSQTGLGNEQFF
>TRBV28|TRBJ1-6
CASHARQGNSPLHF
>TRBV2|TRBJ2-2
CASRTGTGRPGELFF
>TRBV3-1/TRBV3-2|TRBJ2-3
CASSPGTSGRAVRTQYF
>TRBV20-1|TRBJ2-1
CSASEGVAYNEQFF
>TRBV28|TRBJ2-6
CASSRDRGHGGANVLTF
>TRBV28|TRBJ1-1
CASSLKGARVRTEAFF
>TRBV10-3|TRBJ2-7
CAITGGRGAYEQYF
>TRBV30|TRBJ2-7
CAWRGTSGTSYEQYF
>TRBV6-1|TRBJ2-7
CASSEMITGGYEQYF
>TRBV7-9|TRBJ1-4
CASTSTRDNEKLFF
>TRBV5-6|TRBJ1-2
CASSIDYGYTF
>TRBV7-3|TRBJ2-1
CASSLAPSSYNEQFF